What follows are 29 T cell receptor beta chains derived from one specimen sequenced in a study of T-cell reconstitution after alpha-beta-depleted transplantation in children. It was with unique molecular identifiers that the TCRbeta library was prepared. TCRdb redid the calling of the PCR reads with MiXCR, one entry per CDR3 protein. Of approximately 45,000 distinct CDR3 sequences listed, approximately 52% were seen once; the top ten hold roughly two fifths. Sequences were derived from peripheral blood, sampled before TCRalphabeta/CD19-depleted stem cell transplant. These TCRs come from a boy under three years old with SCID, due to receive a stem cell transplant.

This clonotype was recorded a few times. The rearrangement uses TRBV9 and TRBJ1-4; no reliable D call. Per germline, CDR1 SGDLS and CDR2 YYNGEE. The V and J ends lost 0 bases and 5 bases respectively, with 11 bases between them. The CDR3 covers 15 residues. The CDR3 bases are TGTGCCAGCAGCGTAGCGGGCAGCAGGAATGAAAAACTGTTTTTT. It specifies CASSVAGSRNEKLFF.

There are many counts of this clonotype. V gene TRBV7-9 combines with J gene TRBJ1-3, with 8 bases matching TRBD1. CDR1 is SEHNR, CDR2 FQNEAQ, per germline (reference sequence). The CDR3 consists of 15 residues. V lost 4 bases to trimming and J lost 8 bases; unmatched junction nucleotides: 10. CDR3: CASSSRSGGLDTIYF. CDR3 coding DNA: TGTGCCAGCAGCTCCCGTTCAGGGGGCTTAGACACCATATATTTT.

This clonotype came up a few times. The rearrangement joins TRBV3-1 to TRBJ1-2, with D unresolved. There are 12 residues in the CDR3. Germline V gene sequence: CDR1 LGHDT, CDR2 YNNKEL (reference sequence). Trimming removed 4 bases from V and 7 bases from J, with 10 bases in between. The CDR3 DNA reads TGTGCCAGCAGCCCTCCTGGCTTTGGCTACACCTTC. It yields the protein CASSPPGFGYTF. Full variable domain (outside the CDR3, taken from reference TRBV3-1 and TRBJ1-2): DTAVSQTPKYLVTQMGNDKSIKCEQNLGHDTMYWYKQDSKKFLKIMFSYNNKELIINETVPNRFSPKSPDKAHLNLHINSLELGDSAVYFCASSPPGFGYTFGSGTRLTVV.

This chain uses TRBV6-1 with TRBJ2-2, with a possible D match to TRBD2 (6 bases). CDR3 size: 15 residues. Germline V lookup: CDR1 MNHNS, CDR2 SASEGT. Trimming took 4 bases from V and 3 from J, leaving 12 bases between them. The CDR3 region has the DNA TGTGCCAGCAGTGCGGGGGTCAGATACACCGGGGAGCTGTTTTTT. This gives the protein CASSAGVRYTGELFF.

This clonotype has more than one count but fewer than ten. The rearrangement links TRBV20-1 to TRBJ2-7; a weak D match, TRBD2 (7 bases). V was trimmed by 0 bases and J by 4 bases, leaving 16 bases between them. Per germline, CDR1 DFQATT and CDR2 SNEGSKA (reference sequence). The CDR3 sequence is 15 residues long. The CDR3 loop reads CSARDMGGPGYEQYF. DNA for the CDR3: TGCAGTGCTAGAGATATGGGGGGGCCAGGGTACGAGCAGTACTTC.

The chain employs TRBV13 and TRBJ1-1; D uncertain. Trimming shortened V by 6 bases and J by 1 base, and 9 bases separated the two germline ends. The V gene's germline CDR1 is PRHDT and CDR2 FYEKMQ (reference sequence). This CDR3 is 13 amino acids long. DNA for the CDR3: TGTGCCAGCAGGTTCCCAGGGAACACTGAAGCTTTCTTT. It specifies CASRFPGNTEAFF.

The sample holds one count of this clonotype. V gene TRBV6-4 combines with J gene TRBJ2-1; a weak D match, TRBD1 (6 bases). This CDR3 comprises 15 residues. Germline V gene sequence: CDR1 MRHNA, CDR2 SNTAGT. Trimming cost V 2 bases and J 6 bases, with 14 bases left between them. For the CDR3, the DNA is TGTGCCAGCAGTGACGGGAAAGGGGGATTCAATGAGCAGTTCTTC. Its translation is CASSDGKGGFNEQFF.

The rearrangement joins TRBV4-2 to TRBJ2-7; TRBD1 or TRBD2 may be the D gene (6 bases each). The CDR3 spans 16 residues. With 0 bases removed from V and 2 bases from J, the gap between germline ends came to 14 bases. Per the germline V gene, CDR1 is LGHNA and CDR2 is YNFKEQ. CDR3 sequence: CASSQDYMEGAYEQYF. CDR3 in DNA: TGTGCCAGCAGCCAAGATTATATGGAGGGGGCCTACGAGCAGTACTTC.

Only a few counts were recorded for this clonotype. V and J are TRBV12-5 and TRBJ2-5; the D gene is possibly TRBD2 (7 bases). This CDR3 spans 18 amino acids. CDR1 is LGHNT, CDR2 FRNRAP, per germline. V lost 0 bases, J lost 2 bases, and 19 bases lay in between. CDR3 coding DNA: TGTGCTAGTGGTTTGGTACACGGGGGGCCGGCTGCGCAAGAGACCCAGTACTTC. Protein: CASGLVHGGPAAQETQYF.

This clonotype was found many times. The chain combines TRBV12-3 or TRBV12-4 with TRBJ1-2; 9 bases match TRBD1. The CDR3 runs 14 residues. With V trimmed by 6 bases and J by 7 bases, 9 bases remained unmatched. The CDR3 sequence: CASSTGQGLGGYTF. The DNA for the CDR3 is TGTGCCAGCAGCACTGGACAGGGGCTGGGTGGCTACACCTTC.

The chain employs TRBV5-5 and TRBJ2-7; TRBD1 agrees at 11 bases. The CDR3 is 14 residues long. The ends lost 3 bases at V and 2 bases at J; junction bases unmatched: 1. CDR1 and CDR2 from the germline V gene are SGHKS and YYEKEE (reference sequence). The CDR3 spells CASSWTGGPYEQYF. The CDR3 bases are TGTGCCAGCAGCTGGACAGGGGGCCCCTACGAGCAGTACTTC.

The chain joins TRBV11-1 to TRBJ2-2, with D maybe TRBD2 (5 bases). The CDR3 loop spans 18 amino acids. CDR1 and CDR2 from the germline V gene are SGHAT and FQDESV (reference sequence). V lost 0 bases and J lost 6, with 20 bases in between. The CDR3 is CASSLALGEQEGPGELFF. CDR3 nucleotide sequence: TGTGCCAGCAGCTTAGCGCTGGGAGAGCAAGAGGGCCCCGGGGAGCTGTTTTTT.

The chain's CDR3 is CASTADYRGTQYF. As DNA, the CDR3 is TGTGCCAGCACCGCAGACTATCGAGGGACCCAGTACTTC. This chain uses TRBV6-1 with TRBJ2-5, with D perhaps TRBD2 (5 bases). Germline CDR1 and CDR2: MNHNS and SASEGT. Trimming took off 7 bases at V and 7 bases at J, with 16 bases between the two ends. The CDR3 is made up of 13 amino acids.

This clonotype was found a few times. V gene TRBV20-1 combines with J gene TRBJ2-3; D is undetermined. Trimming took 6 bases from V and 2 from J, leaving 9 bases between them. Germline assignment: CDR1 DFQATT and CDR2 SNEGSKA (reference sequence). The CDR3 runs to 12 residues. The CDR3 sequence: CSAELTTDTQYF. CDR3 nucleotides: TGCAGTGCCGAGCTAACCACAGATACGCAGTATTTT.

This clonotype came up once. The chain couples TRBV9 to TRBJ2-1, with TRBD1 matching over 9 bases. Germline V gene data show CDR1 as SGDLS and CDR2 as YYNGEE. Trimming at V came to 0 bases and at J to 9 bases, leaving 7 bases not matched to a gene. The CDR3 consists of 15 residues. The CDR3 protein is CASSVVGDRESEQFF. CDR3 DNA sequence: TGTGCCAGCAGCGTAGTTGGGGACAGGGAGAGTGAGCAGTTCTTC.

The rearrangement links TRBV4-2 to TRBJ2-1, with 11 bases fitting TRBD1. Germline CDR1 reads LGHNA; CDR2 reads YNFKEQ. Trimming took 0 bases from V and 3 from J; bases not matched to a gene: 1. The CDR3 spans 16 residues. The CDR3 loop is CASSQEGTGGYNEQFF. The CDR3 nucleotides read TGTGCCAGCAGCCAAGAGGGGACAGGGGGCTACAATGAGCAGTTCTTC.

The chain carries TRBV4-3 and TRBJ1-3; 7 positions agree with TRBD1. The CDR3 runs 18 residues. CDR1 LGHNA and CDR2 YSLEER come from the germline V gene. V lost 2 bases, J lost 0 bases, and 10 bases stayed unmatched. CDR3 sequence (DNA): TGCGCCAGCAGCCAATTGACAGGGTCCCTCTCCTCTGGAAACACCATATATTTT. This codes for CASSQLTGSLSSGNTIYF.

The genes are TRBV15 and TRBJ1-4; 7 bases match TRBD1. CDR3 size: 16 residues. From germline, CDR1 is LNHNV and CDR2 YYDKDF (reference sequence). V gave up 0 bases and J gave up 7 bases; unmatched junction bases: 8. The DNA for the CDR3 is TGTGCCACCAGCAGAGATCTGAGGGGGCAGGGTGAAAAACTGTTTTTT. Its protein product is CATSRDLRGQGEKLFF.

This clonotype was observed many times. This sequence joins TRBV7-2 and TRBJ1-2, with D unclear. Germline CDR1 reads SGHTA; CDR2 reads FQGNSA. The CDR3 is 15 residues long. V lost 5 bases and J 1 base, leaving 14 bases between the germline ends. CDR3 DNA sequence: TGTGCCAGCAGCCAGACTTCAGTATTTAACTATGGCTACACCTTC. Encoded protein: CASSQTSVFNYGYTF.

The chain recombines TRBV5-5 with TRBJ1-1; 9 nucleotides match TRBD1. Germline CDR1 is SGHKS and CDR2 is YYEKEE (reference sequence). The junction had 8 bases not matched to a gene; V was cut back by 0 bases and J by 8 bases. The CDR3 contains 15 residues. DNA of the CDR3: TGTGCCAGCAGCTTGGGCCTCAGGGGACAGGGCGAAGCTTTCTTT. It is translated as CASSLGLRGQGEAFF.

This CDR3 reads CASGRSDTQYF. The CDR3 coding sequence is TGTGCCAGCGGACGTTCAGATACGCAGTATTTT. The chain couples TRBV25-1 to TRBJ2-3; D is unclear. V was trimmed by 8 bases and J by 4 bases, leaving 7 bases between them. The CDR3 sequence is 11 residues long. Germline assignment: CDR1 MGHDK and CDR2 SYGVNS.

The CDR3 DNA reads TGTGCCAGCAGTCCCTGGGACCTCTCTGGGGCCAACGTCCTGACTTTC. As protein: CASSPWDLSGANVLTF. The J gene is TRBJ2-6, the V gene TRBV12-3 or TRBV12-4, with D perhaps being TRBD1 or TRBD2 (5 bases each). The CDR3 length is 16 residues. The ends were cut back, 5 bases at V and 0 bases at J, with 11 bases in the middle.

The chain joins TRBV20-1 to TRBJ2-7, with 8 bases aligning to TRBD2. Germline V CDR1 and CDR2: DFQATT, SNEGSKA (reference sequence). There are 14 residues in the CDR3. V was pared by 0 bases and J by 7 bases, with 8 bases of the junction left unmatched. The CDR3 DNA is TGCAGTGCTAGAGATACCAGCGGGGGTGAGGAGCAGTACTTC. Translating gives CSARDTSGGEEQYF.

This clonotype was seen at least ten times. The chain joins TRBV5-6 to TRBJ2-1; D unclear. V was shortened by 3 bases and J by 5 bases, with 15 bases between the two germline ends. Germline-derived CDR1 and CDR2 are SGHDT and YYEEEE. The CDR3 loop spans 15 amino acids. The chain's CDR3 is CASSYLTRRDNEQFF. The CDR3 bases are TGTGCCAGCAGCTACCTCACCCGTAGGGACAATGAGCAGTTCTTC.

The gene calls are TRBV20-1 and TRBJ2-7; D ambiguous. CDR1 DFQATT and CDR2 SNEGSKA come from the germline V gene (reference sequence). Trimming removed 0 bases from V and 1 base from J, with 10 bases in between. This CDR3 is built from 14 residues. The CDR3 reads CSARDPRRSYEQYF. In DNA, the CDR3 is TGCAGTGCTAGAGATCCGCGACGGTCCTACGAGCAGTACTTC.

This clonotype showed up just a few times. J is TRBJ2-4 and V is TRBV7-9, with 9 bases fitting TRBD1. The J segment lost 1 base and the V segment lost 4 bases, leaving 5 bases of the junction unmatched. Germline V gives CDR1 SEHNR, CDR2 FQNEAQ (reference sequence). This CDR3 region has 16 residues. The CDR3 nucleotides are TGTGCCAGCAGCTCCGTCGGGACAGGGGCCAAAAACATTCAGTACTTC. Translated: CASSSVGTGAKNIQYF.

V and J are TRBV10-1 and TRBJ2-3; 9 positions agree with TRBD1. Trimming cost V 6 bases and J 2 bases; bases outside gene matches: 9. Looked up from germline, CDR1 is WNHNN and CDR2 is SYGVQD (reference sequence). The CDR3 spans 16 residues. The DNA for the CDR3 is TGCGCCAGCAGCCCGGGACAGGGCGGGCACACAGATACGCAGTATTTT. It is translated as CASSPGQGGHTDTQYF.

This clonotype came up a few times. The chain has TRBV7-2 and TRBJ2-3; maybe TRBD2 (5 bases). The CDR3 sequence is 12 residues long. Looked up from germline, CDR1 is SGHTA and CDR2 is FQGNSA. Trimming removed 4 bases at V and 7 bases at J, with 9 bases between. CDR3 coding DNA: TGTGCCAGCAGCTCAGAGGGTTATACGCAGTATTTT. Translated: CASSSEGYTQYF.

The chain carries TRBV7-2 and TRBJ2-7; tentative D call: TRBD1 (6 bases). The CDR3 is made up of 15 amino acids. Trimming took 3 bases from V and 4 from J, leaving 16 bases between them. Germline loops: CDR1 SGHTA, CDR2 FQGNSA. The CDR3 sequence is CASSFRRSGDYEQYF. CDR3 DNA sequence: TGTGCCAGCAGCTTTCGGAGGTCAGGGGATTACGAGCAGTACTTC. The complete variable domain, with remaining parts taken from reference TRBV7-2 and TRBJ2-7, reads GAGVSQSPSNKVTEKGKDVELRCDPISGHTALYWYRQSLGQGLEFLIYFQGNSAPDKSGLPSDRFSAERTGGSVSTLTIQRTQQEDSAVYLCASSFRRSGDYEQYFGPGTRLTVT.